The 32 T cell receptor beta chains below were found in one sample sequenced in a study of blood T cell repertoires in COVID-19. Some clones are missing from TCRdb's copy, which holds only in-frame ones; the method was immunoSEQ multiplex PCR. The data contain approximately 240,000 clones, approximately 84% of them singletons. The sequencing sample was made of peripheral blood. The source is a man between 50 and 59 years old who had recovered from COVID-19.

The chain recombines TRBV5-1 with TRBJ2-7; 8 bases fit TRBD1. The germline V gene encodes CDR1 SGHRS and CDR2 YFSETQ. Losses at the gene ends were 0 bases for V and 2 bases for J; bases not matched to a gene: 7. There are 16 residues in the CDR3. In nucleotides, the CDR3 is TGCGCCAGCAGCTTGGCCGCGCAGGGGGCAGCCTACGAGCAGTACTTC. As protein: CASSLAAQGAAYEQYF.

The rearrangement links TRBV2 to TRBJ2-1, with 14 bases identical to TRBD2. Germline lookup yields CDR1 SNHLY and CDR2 FYNNEI. This CDR3 has 16 amino acids. Germline trimming cut 6 bases from V and 7 bases from J; bases unmatched to any gene: 8. The CDR3 nucleotides read TGTGCCAGCAGGACCCGACTAGCGGGAGGGGGGAATGAGCAGTTCTTC. As protein: CASRTRLAGGGNEQFF.

V is TRBV14 and J is TRBJ1-1; TRBD1 matches at 12 bases. This CDR3 is built from 17 residues. Germline values: CDR1 SGHDN, CDR2 FVKESK. Trimming cost V 4 bases and J 5 bases; bases outside gene matches: 11. CDR3 residues: CASSPPGQGARGTEAFF. DNA of the CDR3: TGTGCCAGCAGCCCCCCGGGACAGGGGGCGAGGGGGACTGAAGCTTTCTTT.

This chain joins TRBV19 and TRBJ2-7; 8 bases fit TRBD1. Trimming removed 6 bases from V and 3 bases from J; junction bases left unmatched: 4. The CDR3 length is 13 residues. Germline CDR1 and CDR2: LNHDA and SQIVND (reference sequence). CDR3 bases: TGTGCCAGTAGCACAACAGGGGGCTACGAGCAGTACTTC. It translates to CASSTTGGYEQYF.

This chain connects TRBV5-1 to TRBJ2-1; TRBD2 matches 9 bases. The CDR3 covers 15 residues. The germline V gene has CDR1 SGHRS and CDR2 YFSETQ. J lost 8 bases, V lost 1 base, and 7 bases had no gene match. The DNA for the CDR3 is TGCGCCAGCAGCTTGAACGGCGGGAGGGCGGATGAGCAGTTCTTC. Translating gives CASSLNGGRADEQFF.

The gene calls are TRBV11-2 and TRBJ1-6; 8 bases match TRBD1. V lost 3 bases and J lost 6; bases outside the gene matches: 7. This CDR3 has 16 amino acids. CDR1 is SGHAT and CDR2 is FQNNGV in the germline V gene. CDR3 residues: CASSFSGGPPNSPLHF. The CDR3 DNA sequence: TGTGCCAGCAGCTTCTCAGGGGGCCCACCTAATTCACCCCTCCACTTT.

This sequence joins TRBV10-3 and TRBJ1-2; 7 bases fit TRBD1. Germline CDR1 ENHRY, CDR2 SYGVKD. The CDR3 totals 12 residues. Germline trimming cut 3 bases from V and 7 bases from J; bases unmatched to any gene: 2. The CDR3 DNA sequence: TGTGCCATCAGTGACCAGGGGGGTGGCTACACCTTC. Its protein is CAISDQGGGYTF.

This sequence joins TRBV27 and TRBJ2-7; possible D gene TRBD2, 6 bases. This CDR3 spans 17 amino acids. Between the trimmed V and J ends, which lost 4 bases and 3 bases, there was a span of 22 bases. CDR1 is MNHEY, CDR2 SMNVEV, per germline (reference sequence). The CDR3 here is CASSSPRGAAPYYEQYF. The CDR3 nucleotides are TGTGCCAGCAGTTCCCCGCGCGGGGCCGCTCCCTACTACGAGCAGTACTTC.

This chain connects TRBV7-6 to TRBJ1-2, with 10 bases matching TRBD1. Trimming took 3 bases from V and 8 from J; bases not matched to a gene: 12. CDR1 and CDR2 from the germline V gene are SGHVS and FNYEAQ. CDR3 size: 16 residues. CDR3 nucleotide sequence: TGTGCCAGCAGCTTGACAGGGGGCGCAGGGGCGGCCGGCTACACCTTC. Encoded protein: CASSLTGGAGAAGYTF.

This sequence joins TRBV7-2 and TRBJ2-7; TRBD2 matches at 14 bases. The CDR3 spans 17 residues. From germline, CDR1 is SGHTA and CDR2 FQGNSA. Losses at the gene ends were 3 bases for V and 1 base for J; bases not matched to a gene: 5. The CDR3: CASSFRLAGGTSYEQYF. CDR3 coding DNA: TGTGCCAGCAGCTTTAGACTAGCGGGAGGGACATCCTACGAGCAGTACTTC.

The chain uses TRBV5-1 and TRBJ2-7; 15 bases fit TRBD2. With 4 bases clipped from V and 5 bases from J, the junction kept 7 bases outside the gene matches. Germline V gene lookup returns CDR1 SGHRS and CDR2 YFSETQ. This CDR3 has 16 amino acids. The DNA for the CDR3 is TGCGCCAGCAGCAGAGGACTAGCGGGAGGGTGGAACGAGCAGTACTTC. This encodes CASSRGLAGGWNEQYF.

This chain joins TRBV20-1 and TRBJ2-7; 9 nucleotides match TRBD2. J lost 7 bases, V lost 3 bases, and 13 bases had no gene match. The CDR3 length is 15 residues. CDR1 is DFQATT and CDR2 is SNEGSKA in the germline V gene (reference sequence). CDR3 DNA: TGCAGTGCTAGTAAGATGGTAGCGGGAGTGCGGGAGCAGTACTTC. Its translation: CSASKMVAGVREQYF.

CDR3 amino acids: CATSREIRTGVAGELFF. In DNA form, the CDR3 reads TGTGCCACCAGCAGAGAAATCCGTACGGGAGTTGCCGGGGAGCTGTTTTTT. V and J are TRBV15 and TRBJ2-2; D perhaps matches TRBD2 (6 bases). CDR3 length: 17 residues. V gave up 0 bases and J gave up 6 bases, with 17 bases separating them. CDR1 and CDR2 (germline): LNHNV, YYDKDF (reference sequence).

Here the CDR3 DNA reads TGTGCCAGCAGCTTAGTGGTGGGAGTAGGTGAGCAGTTCTTC. Translated, it gives CASSLVVGVGEQFF. The gene calls are TRBV7-7 and TRBJ2-1, with a possible D match to TRBD2 (5 bases). Germline V gene lookup returns CDR1 SSHAT and CDR2 FNYEAQ (reference sequence). Trimming took 1 base from V and 9 from J, leaving 13 bases between them. The length of the CDR3 is 14 residues. The entire variable domain, with the rest obtained from reference TRBV7-7 and TRBJ2-1, is as follows: GAGVSQSPRYKVTKRGQDVTLRCDPISSHATLYWYQQALGQGPEFLTYFNYEAQPDKSGLPSDRFSAERPEGSISTLTIQRTEQRDSAMYRCASSLVVGVGEQFFGPGTRLTVL.

The V call is TRBV5-1, the J call TRBJ2-1; 8 bases match TRBD2. Germline trimming cut 7 bases from V and 7 bases from J; bases unmatched to any gene: 13. The germline V gene encodes CDR1 SGHRS and CDR2 YFSETQ. The CDR3 totals 15 residues. The CDR3 DNA sequence: TGCGCCAGCGGAAGAATTAGCGGGAATGGTAATGAGCAGTTCTTC. The encoded protein is CASGRISGNGNEQFF.

The gene calls are TRBV3-1 (or the pseudogene TRBV3-2) and TRBJ2-7; D may be TRBD1 (7 bases). V lost 3 bases and J lost 6, with 15 bases in between. Per the germline V gene, CDR1 is LGHDT and CDR2 is YNNKEL (reference sequence). The CDR3 has 14 residues. The CDR3 coding sequence is TGTGCCAGCAGCCACTTCAACAGGGGAGGCGAGCAGTACTTC. Its translation is CASSHFNRGGEQYF.

The rearrangement uses TRBV5-1 and TRBJ2-1; D gene ambiguous. Germline loops: CDR1 SGHRS, CDR2 YFSETQ. Trimming took off 3 bases at V and 6 bases at J, with 16 bases between the two ends. The CDR3 has 15 amino acids. The CDR3 coding sequence is TGCGCCAGCAGCTCCGGGTCGCTATCGTCCAATGAGCAGTTCTTC. Encoded protein: CASSSGSLSSNEQFF.

This sequence joins TRBV19 and TRBJ2-1; D perhaps matches TRBD2 (6 bases). The CDR3 length is 13 residues. CDR1 and CDR2 from the germline V gene are LNHDA and SQIVND (reference sequence). Trimming removed 5 bases at V and 4 bases at J, with 9 bases between. The CDR3, as DNA: TGTGCCAGTAGTCCGGGACTTTACAATGAGCAGTTCTTC. Translating it yields CASSPGLYNEQFF.

V usage is TRBV18 and J usage is TRBJ1-2; TRBD1 might be the D (5 bases). With 2 bases removed from V and 2 bases from J, the gap between germline ends came to 12 bases. Looked up from germline, CDR1 is KGHSH and CDR2 is LQKENI. CDR3 length: 15 residues. CDR3 sequence reads: CASSPGAGINYGYTF. The CDR3 nucleotides read TGTGCCAGCTCACCAGGGGCGGGGATCAACTATGGCTACACCTTC.

This sequence joins TRBV13 and TRBJ2-1; 10 nucleotides align to TRBD2. Losses at the gene ends were 5 bases for V and 3 bases for J; bases not matched to a gene: 4. CDR3 length: 15 amino acids. Germline V gene lookup returns CDR1 PRHDT and CDR2 FYEKMQ (reference sequence). The CDR3 DNA reads as TGTGCCAGCAGCAATAGCGGGAGGCGCTACAATGAGCAGTTCTTC. This codes for CASSNSGRRYNEQFF.

This chain uses TRBV4-1 with TRBJ2-3; 7 positions match TRBD2. The CDR3 loop spans 17 amino acids. Per the germline V gene, CDR1 is MGHRA and CDR2 is YSYEKL. V trimming: 0 bases; J trimming: 4 bases; junction bases outside the gene matches: 10. DNA of the CDR3: TGCGCCAGCAGCCAAGATGCCCCGGGAGGAACCGCAGATACGCAGTATTTT. Its translation is CASSQDAPGGTADTQYF.

The chain has TRBV6-5 and TRBJ2-5, with D perhaps TRBD2 (5 bases). The V end was cut by 0 bases, the J end by 10 bases, with 6 bases between. The CDR3 contains 11 residues. Germline assignment: CDR1 MNHEY and CDR2 SVGAGI. The CDR3 nucleotides are TGTGCCAGCAGTTACTCCGGGAACCAGTACTTC. Encoded protein: CASSYSGNQYF.

This clone has just a few counts. J is TRBJ2-1 and V is TRBV29-1; D is undetermined. Germline CDR1 is SQVTM and CDR2 is ANQGSEA. The CDR3 is 10 residues long. V was shortened by 4 bases and J by 5 bases, with 3 bases between the two germline ends. CDR3: CSVADNEQFF. The CDR3 coding sequence is TGCAGCGTTGCGGACAATGAGCAGTTCTTC.

The J gene is TRBJ1-5, the V gene TRBV14; TRBD1 matches 8 bases. The CDR3 is made up of 17 amino acids. V was clipped by 2 bases and J by 0 bases; unmatched bases: 6. Per the germline V gene, CDR1 is SGHDN and CDR2 is FVKESK. DNA for the CDR3: TGTGCCAGCAGCCAACGGACAGGGCTTTATAGCAATCAGCCCCAGCATTTT. It specifies CASSQRTGLYSNQPQHF.

This chain joins TRBV6-5 and TRBJ2-4, with D possibly being TRBD1 (6 bases). The CDR3 sequence is 15 residues long. Per the germline V gene, CDR1 is MNHEY and CDR2 is SVGAGI. Trimming took 0 bases from V and 0 from J, leaving 6 bases between them. The CDR3 region is CASSYSGGAKNIQYF. The CDR3, as DNA: TGTGCCAGCAGTTACTCAGGGGGAGCCAAAAACATTCAGTACTTC.

The CDR3 nucleotides are TGTGCTAGTGGTTTGGTGGGTAGGGAGACGACGAGGCAGCCCCAGCATTTT. It is translated as CASGLVGRETTRQPQHF. The chain joins TRBV12-5 to TRBJ1-5; D not resolved. Germline V gene data show CDR1 as LGHNT and CDR2 as FRNRAP. This CDR3 contains 17 residues. Trimming took 0 bases from V and 7 from J, leaving 19 bases between them.

The chain couples TRBV2 to TRBJ1-2, with D perhaps matching TRBD1 (6 bases). Germline V gives CDR1 SNHLY, CDR2 FYNNEI. V was shortened by 4 bases and J by 7 bases, with 13 bases between the two germline ends. The length of the CDR3 is 13 residues. The CDR3 DNA is TGTGCCAGCAGTGTCACCAGGGGCGGTGGCTACACCTTC. Amino acid sequence: CASSVTRGGGYTF.

The rearrangement links TRBV4-2 to TRBJ2-2; TRBD2 is a possible D gene (6 bases). The CDR3 loop spans 17 amino acids. The ends were cut back, 2 bases at V and 6 bases at J, with 19 bases in the middle. Germline CDR1 and CDR2: LGHNA and YNFKEQ. CDR3 coding DNA: TGTGCCAGCAGCCAACTCCCGGGACTTCCCCCGGCCGGGGAGCTGTTTTTT. This encodes CASSQLPGLPPAGELFF.

The chain couples TRBV28 to TRBJ1-5; 10 nucleotides agree with TRBD1. V was clipped by 5 bases and J by 4 bases; unmatched bases: 11. Germline lookup yields CDR1 MDHEN and CDR2 SYDVKM. The CDR3 sequence is 17 residues long. CDR3 in DNA: TGTGCCAGCAGTCCCCTGACAGGGGGCGGATTTAATCAGCCCCAGCATTTT. It yields the protein CASSPLTGGGFNQPQHF.

The V gene is TRBV4-2, the J gene TRBJ1-6; D not resolved. V lost 8 bases and J 7 bases, leaving 18 bases between the germline ends. Germline V gene sequence: CDR1 LGHNA, CDR2 YNFKEQ. The CDR3 has 15 residues. The CDR3 DNA reads as TGTGCCAGCTGCCCTAGCCCGATCCCCAATTCACCCCTCCACTTT. This translates into CASCPSPIPNSPLHF.

The chain recombines TRBV24-1 with TRBJ2-1; the match to TRBD2 covers 8 bases. With 1 base clipped from V and 7 bases from J, the junction kept 5 bases outside the gene matches. The germline gives CDR1 KGHDR, CDR2 SFDVKD. There are 15 residues in the CDR3. The CDR3 protein is CATSDFSGSKNEQFF. The CDR3 DNA follows: TGTGCCACCAGTGATTTCAGCGGGAGTAAGAATGAGCAGTTCTTC.

The V call is TRBV10-1, the J call TRBJ2-7; 10 bases are a match to TRBD2. V dropped 2 bases and J dropped 5; count of bases not matched to a gene: 12. CDR1 and CDR2 (germline): WNHNN, SYGVQD (reference sequence). CDR3 length: 17 residues. CDR3 nucleotides: TGCGCCAGCAGTGAGAGTAGCGGGAGGAGTAAGGACCACGAGCAGTACTTC. Translated: CASSESSGRSKDHEQYF.